This is a list of T cell receptor beta chains from one sample in a study of blood T cell repertoires in COVID-19. Sequencing was performed with immunoSEQ multiplex PCR; in TCRdb, only in-frame clones are kept and a portion is missing. The table shows fewer than 250,000 clones, with approximately 83% occurring only once. The sample was PBMCs or T cells enriched from blood (not recorded which). Receptors were obtained from a woman aged 45-60 years who had been exposed to COVID-19. Each CDR3 is given with its conserved first and last residue. D genes are given only for firm matches. Not every row has a clone size; where given, it reads once, few, many or a size class.

d_call	v_call	clone_size	j_call	cdr3_aa	cdr3_nt
TRBD1	TRBV12-3/TRBV12-4	NA	TRBJ1-1	CASSAGQATEAFF	TGTGCCAGCAGTGCCGGACAGGCCACTGAAGCTTTCTTT
NA	TRBV11-3	NA	TRBJ2-2	CASTAGPSSF	TGTGCCAGCACCGCGGGGCCGAGCTCGTTT
NA	TRBV6-5	once	TRBJ1-2	CASSSSNYGYTF	TGTGCCAGCAGCTCGTCTAACTATGGCTACACCTTC
NA	TRBV5-1	few	TRBJ1-4	CASSSQGYNEKLFF	TGCGCCAGCAGCTCACAGGGATATAATGAAAAACTGTTTTTT
NA	TRBV10-3	NA	TRBJ2-5	CAISELGQRETQYF	TGTGCCATCAGTGAGTTGGGACAAAGAGAGACCCAGTACTTC
TRBD1	TRBV11-2	NA	TRBJ1-1	CASSLTGGLSEAFF	TGTGCCAGCAGCTTGACAGGGGGCTTGTCTGAAGCTTTCTTT
NA	TRBV6-2/TRBV6-3	NA	TRBJ1-2	CASSYGTGRGYTF	TGTGCCAGCAGTTACGGTACAGGGCGCGGCTACACCTTC
NA	TRBV5-1	NA	TRBJ1-2	CASSLAGEEGGYTF	TGCGCCAGCAGCTTGGCGGGGGAGGAAGGAGGCTACACCTTC
NA	TRBV5-6	NA	TRBJ2-3	CASSFGGQADTQYF	TGTGCCAGCAGCTTCGGGGGGCAAGCAGATACGCAGTATTTT
NA	TRBV7-2	NA	TRBJ2-7	CASSLAGGTFYEQYF	TGTGCCAGCAGCTTAGCTGGCGGGACCTTTTACGAGCAGTACTTC
TRBD1	TRBV10-3	NA	TRBJ1-1	CAITRDRGKPEAFF	TGTGCCATCACCCGGGACAGGGGGAAGCCTGAAGCTTTCTTT
TRBD2	TRBV10-2	few	TRBJ2-5	CASRGLAGVLETQYF	TGCGCCAGCAGAGGACTAGCGGGGGTGCTAGAGACCCAGTACTTC
NA	TRBV5-1	once	TRBJ1-3	CASSREGASSGNTIYF	TGCGCCAGCAGCAGGGAAGGGGCGAGCTCTGGAAACACCATATATTTT
NA	TRBV19	NA	TRBJ1-5	CASRYPGGPQHF	TGTGCCAGCCGCTACCCGGGGGGGCCCCAGCATTTT
TRBD1	TRBV20-1	once	TRBJ2-1	CSASTLSDRGGYNEQFF	TGCAGTGCTAGTACTTTATCGGACAGGGGGGGCTACAATGAGCAGTTCTTC
NA	TRBV3-1/TRBV3-2	few	TRBJ2-7	CASSHSGSAPLEQYF	TGTGCCAGCAGCCATAGTGGTAGCGCCCCCTTGGAGCAGTACTTC